This T cell receptor beta chain was recorded in a study of T-cell memory formation after mild COVID-19. Background on the study: Largely donor-specific sequence clusters came from a couple of donors.

There are 15 residues in the CDR3. In germline, CDR1 is MDHEN, CDR2 SYDVKM. The ends lost 6 bases at V and 2 bases at J; junction bases unmatched: 8. MiXCR, run by TCRdb on the 5' RACE reads, gives a single entry per CDR3 protein. The sample has approximately 260,000 distinct CDR3 sequences, over 15% seen once. The sample holds a few counts of this clonotype. Its antigen is unidentified. Study-level results: Memory sampled before infection contained some responding clones, suggesting cross-reactive memory joined. Chiefly within CM and EM were the contracting CD4+ clones; CD8+ ones were within EMRA.

The sequence derives from a man between 18 and 35 years old who had mild COVID-19 (a few samples of this study predate the infection). Cell type and time point are not known. Material for sequencing was PBMCs or a T cell subset sorted from them (not recorded which). This chain uses TRBV28 with TRBJ2-3, with 7 bases that match TRBD2. The CDR3 region is CASSPWGGITDTQYF. CDR3 nucleotides: TGTGCCAGCAGCCCTTGGGGGGGGATCACAGATACGCAGTATTTT.